Shown below are 2 T cell receptor beta chains from a single sample sequenced in a study of blood T cell repertoires in COVID-19. Generated by immunoSEQ multiplex PCR, the TCRdb table keeps only in-frame clones and is missing some. The table includes 250,000 to 300,000 clones, 80% to 95% detected once. Material: peripheral blood. Receptors originate from a woman aged 25 to 39 with COVID-19, enrolled during active disease.

V usage is TRBV6-4 and J usage is TRBJ2-7, with 12 bases aligning to TRBD2. Per germline, CDR1 MRHNA and CDR2 SNTAGT. The J segment lost 6 bases and the V segment lost 5 bases, leaving 5 bases of the junction unmatched. This CDR3 comprises 14 residues. In DNA, the CDR3 is TGTGCCAGCAGTCCTAGCGGGAGGGATGGCGAGCAGTACTTC. Encoded protein: CASSPSGRDGEQYF.

The V and J genes are TRBV6-4 and TRBJ1-1; 7 bases agree with TRBD1. The V gene's germline CDR1 is MRHNA and CDR2 SNTAGT. After removal of 3 bases from V and 5 bases from J, the junction contained 3 bases not matched to a gene. The CDR3 is 13 residues long. The CDR3 loop is CASSEQGYTEAFF. Here the CDR3 DNA reads TGTGCCAGCAGTGAACAGGGGTATACTGAAGCTTTCTTT.